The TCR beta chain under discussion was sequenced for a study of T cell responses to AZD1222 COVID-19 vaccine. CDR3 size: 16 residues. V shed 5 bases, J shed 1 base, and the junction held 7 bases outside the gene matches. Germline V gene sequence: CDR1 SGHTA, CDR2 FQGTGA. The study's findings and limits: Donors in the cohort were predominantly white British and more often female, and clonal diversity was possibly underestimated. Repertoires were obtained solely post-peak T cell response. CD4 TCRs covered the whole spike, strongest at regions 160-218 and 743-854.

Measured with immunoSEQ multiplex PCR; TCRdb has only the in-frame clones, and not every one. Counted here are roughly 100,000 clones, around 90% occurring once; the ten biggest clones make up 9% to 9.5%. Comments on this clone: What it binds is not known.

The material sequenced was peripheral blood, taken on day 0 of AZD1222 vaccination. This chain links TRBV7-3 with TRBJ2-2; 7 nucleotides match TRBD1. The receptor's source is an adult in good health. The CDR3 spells CASSVQGVGNTGELFF. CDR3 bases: TGTGCCAGCAGCGTTCAGGGGGTAGGGAACACCGGGGAGCTGTTTTTT.